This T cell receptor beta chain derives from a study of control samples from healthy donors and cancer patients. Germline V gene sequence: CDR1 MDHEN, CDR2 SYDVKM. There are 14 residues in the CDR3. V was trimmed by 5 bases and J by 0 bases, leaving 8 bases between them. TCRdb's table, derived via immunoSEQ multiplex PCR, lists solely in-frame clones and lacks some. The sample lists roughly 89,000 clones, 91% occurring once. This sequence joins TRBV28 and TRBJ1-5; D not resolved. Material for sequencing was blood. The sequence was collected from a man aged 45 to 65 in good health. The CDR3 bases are TGTGCCAGCAGTATCGGTGTTAGCAATCAGCCCCAGCATTTT. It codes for CASSIGVSNQPQHF. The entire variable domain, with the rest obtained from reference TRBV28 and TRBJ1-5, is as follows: DVKVTQSSRYLVKRTGEKVFLECVQDMDHENMFWYRQDPGLGLRLIYFSYDVKMKEKGDIPEGYSVSREKKERFSLILESASTNQTSMYLCASSIGVSNQPQHFGDGTRLSIL.